This entry lists 21 T cell receptor beta chains sequenced from one sample in a study of response to subunit inactivated influenza vaccine. Using its own MiXCR run on the RT-PCR reads, TCRdb lists one record per CDR3 protein. The data show around 790,000 distinct CDR3 sequences, with 21% seen just once and more than 8.5% held by the top ten. The sequenced sample was PBMCs from blood, obtained 5 days after vaccination. The source is a man aged 50-60 years who received an inactivated influenza vaccine.

CDR3 nucleotide sequence: TGCGCCAGCAGGACTAGGGGCGATAGCCGAAACACCGGGGAGCTGTTTTTT. It specifies CASRTRGDSRNTGELFF. V gene TRBV23-1 combines with J gene TRBJ2-2; D perhaps matches TRBD2 (6 bases). TRBV23-1 is identified as an open reading frame with a role that is uncertain. Trimming took off 6 bases at V and 2 bases at J, with 19 bases between the two ends. The CDR3 is 17 residues long.

The chain joins TRBV5-1 to TRBJ2-7; 9 bases align to TRBD2. The V gene's germline CDR1 is SGHRS and CDR2 YFSETQ. This CDR3 is 14 amino acids long. V gave up 3 bases and J gave up 3 bases; unmatched junction bases: 4. DNA for the CDR3: TGCGCCAGCAGCTACGGGACTAGCAACTACGAGCAGTACTTC. Translated: CASSYGTSNYEQYF.

The CDR3 DNA reads TGTGCCAGCAGTTCCCGATCGACAGCGCTCTACGAGCAGTACTTC. Translated: CASSSRSTALYEQYF. This sequence joins TRBV28 and TRBJ2-7; perhaps TRBD1 as D (5 bases). The CDR3 spans 15 residues. Germline CDR1 reads MDHEN; CDR2 reads SYDVKM. V lost 4 bases and J 3 bases, leaving 16 bases between the germline ends. Based on the CDR3 plus reference TRBV28 and TRBJ2-7, the full variable domain is DVKVTQSSRYLVKRTGEKVFLECVQDMDHENMFWYRQDPGLGLRLIYFSYDVKMKEKGDIPEGYSVSREKKERFSLILESASTNQTSMYLCASSSRSTALYEQYFGPGTRLTVT.

This clonotype has more than one count but fewer than ten. This rearrangement joins TRBV5-1 to TRBJ2-1, with TRBD1 identical over 10 bases. With 6 bases clipped from V and 2 bases from J, the junction kept 8 bases outside the gene matches. CDR3 length: 16 residues. Germline CDR1 SGHRS, CDR2 YFSETQ. The CDR3 DNA reads as TGCGCCAGCACCGAATCCGGGACAGGGGCCTACAATGAGCAGTTCTTC. Protein product: CASTESGTGAYNEQFF.

This clonotype showed up just a few times. The V and J genes are TRBV20-1 and TRBJ1-3; D gene ambiguous. CDR3 length: 14 residues. Germline V gene sequence: CDR1 DFQATT, CDR2 SNEGSKA (reference sequence). Written as DNA, the CDR3 is TGCAGCCCCCGACGGCGAAGCTCTGGAAACACCATATATTTT. As protein: CSPRRRSSGNTIYF.

This clonotype has only a few counts. This chain links TRBV2 with TRBJ1-1; D call uncertain. Trimming pared 11 bases from V and 2 bases from J, leaving 9 bases between. The CDR3 is 11 amino acids. Germline loops: CDR1 SNHLY, CDR2 FYNNEI. The CDR3 sequence: CAVRTNTEAFF. The CDR3 DNA reads as TGTGCCGTCAGGACCAACACTGAAGCTTTCTTT.

This clonotype was recorded at least ten times. The CDR3 loop reads CASSLAGGFNEQFF. Written as DNA, the CDR3 is TGTGCCAGCAGCTTAGCGGGGGGGTTCAATGAGCAGTTCTTC. The rearrangement joins TRBV7-2 to TRBJ2-1; 7 bases align to TRBD2. V lost 0 bases, J lost 6 bases, and 2 bases stayed unmatched. The length of the CDR3 is 14 residues. CDR1 and CDR2 (germline): SGHTA, FQGNSA.

Only a few counts were recorded for this clonotype. The J gene is TRBJ2-3, the V gene TRBV12-3 or TRBV12-4, with 12 bases matching TRBD2. J was trimmed by 6 bases and V by 6 bases; bases with no gene match: 13. The CDR3 contains 17 residues. CDR3 region: CASRIAGTSGSGDTQYF. DNA for the CDR3: TGTGCCAGCAGGATCGCCGGGACTAGCGGGTCAGGGGATACGCAGTATTTT.

The chain uses TRBV18 and TRBJ2-7; 9 bases map to TRBD2. The CDR3 contains 15 residues. CDR1 and CDR2 (germline): KGHSH, LQKENI. V lost 3 bases and J lost 0; bases outside the gene matches: 3. Here the CDR3 reads CASSPNSGSSYEQYF. In DNA form, the CDR3 reads TGTGCCAGCTCACCGAATAGCGGGAGCTCCTACGAGCAGTACTTC. Full variable domain (outside the CDR3, taken from reference TRBV18 and TRBJ2-7): NAGVMQNPRHLVRRRGQEARLRCSPMKGHSHVYWYRQLPEEGLKFMVYLQKENIIDESGMPKERFSAEFPKEGPSILRIQQVVRGDSAAYFCASSPNSGSSYEQYFGPGTRLTVT.

The chain recombines TRBV20-1 with TRBJ2-2; 15 nucleotides align to TRBD2. CDR1 is DFQATT, CDR2 SNEGSKA, per germline (reference sequence). This CDR3 spans 15 amino acids. V lost 6 bases to trimming and J lost 6 bases; unmatched junction nucleotides: 5. The CDR3 DNA reads as TGCAGTGCCCGTGGACTAGCGGGAGGGTCCGGGGAGCTGTTTTTT. Encoded protein: CSARGLAGGSGELFF.

This clonotype was observed at least ten times. The rearrangement links TRBV20-1 to TRBJ2-1; D may be TRBD2 (6 bases). Trimming pared 3 bases from V and 0 bases from J, leaving 12 bases between. The CDR3 extends over 15 amino acids. The germline V gene encodes CDR1 DFQATT and CDR2 SNEGSKA (reference sequence). CDR3: CSARRPGDSYNEQFF. CDR3 nucleotides: TGCAGTGCTAGGAGGCCGGGAGACTCCTACAATGAGCAGTTCTTC.

This clonotype was found a few times. V usage is TRBV28 and J usage is TRBJ2-7; possible D gene TRBD2, 5 bases. There are 16 residues in the CDR3. Germline V gene sequence: CDR1 MDHEN, CDR2 SYDVKM. Trimming shortened V by 7 bases and J by 2 bases, and 21 bases separated the two germline ends. The CDR3: CASTSARGRGTYEQYF. CDR3 in DNA: TGTGCCAGCACCTCTGCCCGGGGTCGAGGAACCTACGAGCAGTACTTC.

In its sample, this clonotype was seen a few times. This chain connects TRBV29-1 to TRBJ2-1, with D tentatively TRBD2 (5 bases). Germline V gives CDR1 SQVTM, CDR2 ANQGSEA. This CDR3 contains 15 residues. Trimming stripped 2 bases from V and 3 bases from J, with 14 bases between. The CDR3 loop is CSVENRLLNYNEQFF. In DNA, the CDR3 is TGCAGCGTTGAAAATCGACTATTGAACTACAATGAGCAGTTCTTC.

In this sample, this clonotype turned up a few times. The CDR3 bases are TGTGCCAGTAGTATCCGACTAGCGGGGGGTATTGGAAGCTCCTACAATGAGCAGTTCTTC. Protein product: CASSIRLAGGIGSSYNEQFF. The V gene is TRBV19, the J gene TRBJ2-1, with 13 bases matching TRBD2. The CDR3 sequence is 20 residues long. V gave up 3 bases and J gave up 0 bases; unmatched junction bases: 11. Germline V gene sequence: CDR1 LNHDA, CDR2 SQIVND (reference sequence). Filled out from reference TRBV19 and TRBJ2-1, the complete variable domain reads DGGITQSPKYLFRKEGQNVTLSCEQNLNHDAMYWYRQDPGQGLRLIYYSQIVNDFQKGDIAEGYSVSREKKESFPLTVTSAQKNPTAFYLCASSIRLAGGIGSSYNEQFFGPGTRLTVL.

This clonotype was seen only a few times. The J gene is TRBJ2-7, the V gene TRBV20-1, with 7 bases identical to TRBD2. Looked up from germline, CDR1 is DFQATT and CDR2 is SNEGSKA (reference sequence). CDR3 length equals 17 residues. The junction had 14 bases not matched to a gene; V was cut back by 3 bases and J by 0 bases. CDR3 in amino acids: CSASPLTTTSYSYEQYF. The DNA of the CDR3 is TGCAGTGCTAGTCCGTTGACAACGACTAGCTACTCCTACGAGCAGTACTTC.

CDR3 residues: CASSKDRGSYNEQFF. CDR3 nucleotides: TGTGCCAGCAGCAAAGACAGGGGCTCCTACAATGAGCAGTTCTTC. This sequence joins TRBV7-2 and TRBJ2-1; 8 nucleotides match TRBD1. After removal of 5 bases from V and 0 bases from J, the junction contained 3 bases not matched to a gene. Germline loops: CDR1 SGHTA, CDR2 FQGNSA. CDR3 size: 15 residues.

This clonotype was found many times. V and J are TRBV20-1 and TRBJ2-3; D is perhaps TRBD2 (6 bases). This CDR3 contains 15 residues. Germline-derived CDR1 and CDR2 are DFQATT and SNEGSKA (reference sequence). The V gene lost 4 bases and the J gene lost 5 bases, with 19 bases spanning the gap. The CDR3 loop is CSATPRGREIDTQYF. The DNA of the CDR3 is TGCAGTGCTACCCCGAGGGGCCGGGAGATAGATACGCAGTATTTT.

This clonotype was detected only a few times. The chain is built from TRBV15 and TRBJ1-2, with D possibly being TRBD1 (5 bases). CDR1 and CDR2 (germline): LNHNV, YYDKDF (reference sequence). Trimming removed 3 bases at V and 0 bases at J, with 8 bases between. There are 14 residues in the CDR3. In DNA, the CDR3 is TGTGCCACCAGCAGCGAGGGGTCTAACTATGGCTACACCTTC. Translated, it gives CATSSEGSNYGYTF.

The J gene is TRBJ2-7, the V gene TRBV2; D unclear. Germline assignment: CDR1 SNHLY and CDR2 FYNNEI. CDR3 length: 14 residues. V was shortened by 8 bases and J by 2 bases, with 16 bases between the two germline ends. The CDR3 here is CASLKLGVAYEQYF. CDR3 bases: TGTGCCAGCCTTAAACTCGGAGTCGCCTACGAGCAGTACTTC. Combining the CDR3 with reference TRBV2 and TRBJ2-7 gives the whole variable domain EPEVTQTPSHQVTQMGQEVILRCVPISNHLYFYWYRQILGQKVEFLVSFYNNEISEKSEIFDDQFSVERPDGSNFTLKIRSTKLEDSAMYFCASLKLGVAYEQYFGPGTRLTVT.

This clonotype was observed a handful of times. The rearrangement uses TRBV13 and TRBJ2-3; D is possibly TRBD2 (6 bases). The length of the CDR3 is 16 residues. CDR1 and CDR2 from the germline V gene are PRHDT and FYEKMQ (reference sequence). The germline V and J ends were trimmed by 3 bases and 1 base, with 14 bases remaining between them. CDR3 loop: CASSFRRERGTDTQYF. The CDR3, as DNA: TGTGCCAGCAGCTTTCGGAGGGAGAGAGGCACAGATACGCAGTATTTT.

In DNA, the CDR3 is TGTGCCAGCAGGCCCTGGGGCGGGAGTAACTACGAGCAGTACTTC. It translates to CASRPWGGSNYEQYF. The gene calls are TRBV28 and TRBJ2-7; 7 bases map to TRBD2. Germline assignment: CDR1 MDHEN and CDR2 SYDVKM. This CDR3 spans 15 amino acids. Unmatched junction bases numbered 11, after V lost 6 bases and J lost 3 bases.